This is a list of T cell receptor beta chains from one sample in a study of CD4 T cell repertoires in COVID-19. Measured with immunoSEQ multiplex PCR; TCRdb has only the in-frame clones, and not every one. The sample lists about 75,000 clones, 83% occurring once. The starting material was CD4+ T cells from peripheral blood, obtained after recovery from COVID-19. The receptors shown here come from a human donor who had COVID-19. Each CDR3 is given with its conserved first and last residue. The order of the fields is J gene, V gene, CDR3 length, clone size, D gene, CDR3 protein, CDR3 DNA. D genes are given only for firm matches. Size values are once, few and many counts, or a class for expanded clones, and some rows have none.

>TRBJ1-6|TRBV5-1|16|-|-
CASSLAAGGYNSPLHF
TGCGCCAGCAGCTTGGCCGCCGGAGGCTATAATTCACCCCTCCACTTT
>TRBJ1-2|TRBV28|13|-|TRBD1
CASSNSKTGGYTF
TGTGCCAGCAGTAACTCAAAGACAGGGGGCTACACCTTC
>TRBJ1-1|TRBV25-1|11|-|-
CASSQGIEAFF
TGTGCCAGCAGCCAGGGTATTGAAGCTTTCTTT
>TRBJ2-7|TRBV5-1|14|-|-
CASSRAGQRDEQYF
TGCGCCAGCAGCCGGGCAGGGCAAAGGGACGAGCAGTACTTC
>TRBJ1-1|TRBV10-3|14|-|-
CATHEARGNTEAFF
TGTGCCACGCATGAGGCCAGGGGGAACACTGAAGCTTTCTTT
>TRBJ1-1|TRBV12-3/TRBV12-4|13|once|-
CASSFETNTEAFF
TGTGCCAGCAGTTTCGAGACGAACACTGAAGCTTTCTTT
>TRBJ2-5|TRBV11-3|12|-|-
CASSSQGETQYF
TGTGCCAGCAGCTCCCAAGGGGAGACCCAGTACTTC
>TRBJ2-5|TRBV30|12|-|-
CAWSVLGGNQYF
TGTGCCTGGAGTGTACTTGGGGGTAACCAGTACTTC
>TRBJ2-3|TRBV3-1/TRBV3-2|15|once|-
CASSQATSPTDTQYF
TGTGCCAGCAGCCAGGCCACGAGCCCAACCGATACGCAGTATTTT
>TRBJ2-2|TRBV11-1|15|-|-
CASSSQGGNTGELFF
TGTGCCAGCAGCTCGCAGGGAGGGAACACCGGGGAGCTGTTTTTT
>TRBJ1-5|TRBV15|15|-|-
CATSREGFSGWPQHF
TGTGCCACCAGCCGGGAAGGCTTCTCCGGTTGGCCCCAGCATTTT
>TRBJ2-1|TRBV11-2|15|-|-
CASRPNGSSYNEQFF
TGTGCCAGCAGGCCGAACGGGTCTTCCTACAATGAGCAGTTCTTC
>TRBJ1-1|TRBV6-5|12|-|-
CASSPLGTEAFF
TGTGCCAGCAGTCCCCTCGGCACTGAAGCTTTCTTT
>TRBJ2-7|TRBV27|14|-|TRBD1
CASRPLGQAYEQYF
TGTGCCAGCAGGCCCCTCGGACAGGCCTACGAGCAGTACTTC
>TRBJ2-3|TRBV6-5|13|-|-
CASSRSSTDTQYF
TGTGCCAGCAGCCGCAGCAGCACAGATACGCAGTATTTT
>TRBJ2-7|TRBV5-1|17|few|TRBD2
CASSSSGSSGRAEEQYF
TGCGCCAGCAGTTCTTCTGGGAGTAGCGGGAGAGCGGAAGAGCAGTACTTC
>TRBJ2-7|TRBV25-1|18|-|TRBD1
CASRNYRGNRDRRYEQYF
TGTGCCAGCAGAAACTACAGGGGAAACCGCGACAGGCGCTACGAGCAGTACTTC
>TRBJ2-2|TRBV5-5|15|-|-
CASLRDTMNTGELFF
TGTGCCAGCCTCCGGGACACCATGAACACCGGGGAGCTGTTTTTT
>TRBJ2-1|TRBV28|15|-|-
CASSRSPTGHNEQFF
TGTGCCAGCAGCCGATCCCCGACAGGCCACAATGAGCAGTTCTTC
>TRBJ2-1|TRBV14|15|-|TRBD2
CASSNLAGRYNEQFF
TGTGCCAGCAGCAACTTAGCGGGCCGATACAATGAGCAGTTCTTC
>TRBJ2-5|TRBV19|16|-|TRBD2
CASSIGGTRGRETQYF
TGTGCCAGTAGTATAGGCGGGACTAGGGGTCGAGAGACCCAGTACTTC
>TRBJ1-6|TRBV9|16|once|-
CASSVDGRVGNSPLHF
TGTGCCAGCAGCGTCGACGGCCGGGTGGGTAATTCACCCCTCCACTTT